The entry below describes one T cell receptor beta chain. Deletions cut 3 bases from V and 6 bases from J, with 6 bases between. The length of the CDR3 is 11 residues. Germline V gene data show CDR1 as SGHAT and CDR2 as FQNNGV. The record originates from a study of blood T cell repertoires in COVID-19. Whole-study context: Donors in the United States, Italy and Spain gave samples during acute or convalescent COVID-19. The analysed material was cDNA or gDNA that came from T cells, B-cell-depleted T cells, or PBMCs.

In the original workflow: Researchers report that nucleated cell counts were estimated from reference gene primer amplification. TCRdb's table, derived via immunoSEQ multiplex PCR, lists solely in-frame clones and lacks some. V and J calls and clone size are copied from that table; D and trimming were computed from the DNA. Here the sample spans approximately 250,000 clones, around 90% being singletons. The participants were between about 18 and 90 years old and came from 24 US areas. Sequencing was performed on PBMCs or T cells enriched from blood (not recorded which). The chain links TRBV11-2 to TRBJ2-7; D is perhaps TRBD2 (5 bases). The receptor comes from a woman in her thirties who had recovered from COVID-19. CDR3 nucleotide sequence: TGTGCCAGCAGCTTTGGGAGCGAGCAGTACTTC. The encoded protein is CASSFGSEQYF.